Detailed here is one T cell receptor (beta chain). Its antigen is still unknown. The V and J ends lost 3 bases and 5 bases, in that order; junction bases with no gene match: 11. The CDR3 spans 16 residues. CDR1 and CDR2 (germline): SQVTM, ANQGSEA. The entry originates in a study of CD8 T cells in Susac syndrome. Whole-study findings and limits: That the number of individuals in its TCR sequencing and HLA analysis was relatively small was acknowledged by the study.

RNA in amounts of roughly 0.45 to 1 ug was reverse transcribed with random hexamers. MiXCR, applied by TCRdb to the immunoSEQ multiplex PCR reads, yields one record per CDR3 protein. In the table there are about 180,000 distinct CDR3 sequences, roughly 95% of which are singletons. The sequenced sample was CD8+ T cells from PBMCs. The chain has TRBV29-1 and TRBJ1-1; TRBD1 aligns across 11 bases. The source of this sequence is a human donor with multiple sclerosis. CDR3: CSVEDRGRFLGTEAFF. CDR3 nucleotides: TGCAGCGTTGAGGACAGGGGGCGTTTTCTTGGTACTGAAGCTTTCTTT.